Listed below are T cell receptor beta chains from one sample, sequenced in a study of OX40 agonist ivuxolimab in advanced cancers. Produced via immunoSEQ multiplex PCR; TCRdb's table is partial and in-frame only. The sample shows about 22,000 clones, around nine tenths of them seen only once. Specimen: CD4+ or CD8+ T cells sorted from blood, collected in a trial of the OX40 agonist ivuxolimab. Receptors were obtained from an adult with an advanced solid tumor such as melanoma, head and neck, liver or kidney cancer. The CDR3 runs from the conserved cysteine through the conserved F or W. D genes are given only for firm matches. Rows may omit the clone size; those that give it use once, few, many or a size class.

j_gene: TRBJ1-1; v_gene: TRBV16; d_gene: .; abundance: .; CDR3nt: TGTGCCAGCAGCCAATCTGGACCTGCTGAAGCTTTCTTT; CDR3aa: CASSQSGPAEAFF
j_gene: TRBJ1-5; v_gene: TRBV30; d_gene: TRBD1; abundance: .; CDR3nt: TGTGCCTGGACCGTCCGGGACAGGGCTTATAGCAATCAGCCCCAGCATTTT; CDR3aa: CAWTVRDRAYSNQPQHF
j_gene: TRBJ1-4; v_gene: TRBV27; d_gene: TRBD1; abundance: .; CDR3nt: TGTGCCAGCAGTTTATTCAGGGGGCAGGCTAATGAAAAACTGTTTTTT; CDR3aa: CASSLFRGQANEKLFF
j_gene: TRBJ1-5; v_gene: TRBV27; d_gene: .; abundance: .; CDR3nt: TGTGCCAGCAGTTTATCCGGAAACAATCAGCCCCAGCATTTT; CDR3aa: CASSLSGNNQPQHF
j_gene: TRBJ2-1; v_gene: TRBV6-6; d_gene: TRBD2; abundance: .; CDR3nt: TGTGCCAGCAGCTCCGGACTAGACCCCCCTCATGGGCAGTTCTTC; CDR3aa: CASSSGLDPPHGQFF
j_gene: TRBJ2-1; v_gene: TRBV10-3; d_gene: .; abundance: medium-sized; CDR3nt: TGTGCCATCAGTGAAAGTCCGCCCCCACTTGTCGATGAGCAGTTCTTC; CDR3aa: CAISESPPPLVDEQFF
j_gene: TRBJ2-2; v_gene: TRBV27; d_gene: .; abundance: .; CDR3nt: TGTGCCAGCAGACAAACGGGGACCGGGGAGCTGTTTTTT; CDR3aa: CASRQTGTGELFF
j_gene: TRBJ2-7; v_gene: TRBV29-1; d_gene: TRBD2; abundance: once; CDR3nt: TGCAGCGCCGTCACTAGCGGGAGGGCCTACGAGCAGTACTTC; CDR3aa: CSAVTSGRAYEQYF
j_gene: TRBJ2-5; v_gene: TRBV7-9; d_gene: TRBD2; abundance: .; CDR3nt: TGTGCCTCGGGGGGGTCCCAAGAGACCCAGTACTTC; CDR3aa: CASGGSQETQYF
j_gene: TRBJ2-2; v_gene: TRBV27; d_gene: .; abundance: .; CDR3nt: TGTGCCAGCAGTTTTGGGGTCATGATCACCGGGGAGCTGTTTTTT; CDR3aa: CASSFGVMITGELFF
j_gene: TRBJ2-3; v_gene: TRBV12-5; d_gene: TRBD2; abundance: .; CDR3nt: TGTGCTAGTGGTTTGGAAGGGACTAGTGCGAAAGGTACGCAGTATTTT; CDR3aa: CASGLEGTSAKGTQYF
j_gene: TRBJ2-4; v_gene: TRBV19; d_gene: .; abundance: .; CDR3nt: TGTGCCAGCACCCAGGGGTTGGACATTCAGTACTTC; CDR3aa: CASTQGLDIQYF
j_gene: TRBJ1-5; v_gene: TRBV7-9; d_gene: .; abundance: .; CDR3nt: TGTGCCAGCAGCTCTTCAGGGGTTCAGCCCCAGCATTTT; CDR3aa: CASSSSGVQPQHF
j_gene: TRBJ2-3; v_gene: TRBV5-6; d_gene: TRBD2; abundance: .; CDR3nt: TGTGCCAGCAGCAGGAGGGCGGGACTAGGCGCAGATACGCAGTATTTT; CDR3aa: CASSRRAGLGADTQYF
j_gene: TRBJ2-7; v_gene: TRBV11-2; d_gene: TRBD2; abundance: .; CDR3nt: TGTGCCAGCAGCTTAGTCGGGGGGTATTCCAACTACGAGCAGTACTTC; CDR3aa: CASSLVGGYSNYEQYF
j_gene: TRBJ1-1; v_gene: TRBV5-1; d_gene: .; abundance: .; CDR3nt: TGCGCCAGCAGCTTGCAGGAGATGAACACTGAAGCTTTCTTT; CDR3aa: CASSLQEMNTEAFF
j_gene: TRBJ2-5; v_gene: TRBV30; d_gene: TRBD2; abundance: .; CDR3nt: TGTGCCTGGAATCCGGGGGGGAGGGAGACCCAGTACTTC; CDR3aa: CAWNPGGRETQYF
j_gene: TRBJ2-7; v_gene: TRBV27; d_gene: .; abundance: .; CDR3nt: TGTGCCAGCAGTCTACCGGACTCTCCCTACGAGCAGTACTTC; CDR3aa: CASSLPDSPYEQYF
j_gene: TRBJ2-6; v_gene: TRBV4-3; d_gene: .; abundance: .; CDR3nt: TGCGCCAGCAGCCAGAGGGAAGGCCTCTCTGGGGCCAACGTCCTGACTTTC; CDR3aa: CASSQREGLSGANVLTF
j_gene: TRBJ2-7; v_gene: TRBV19; d_gene: TRBD1; abundance: .; CDR3nt: TGTGCCAGTACCCTGACAGGGCAGAGCTTCGAGCAGTACTTC; CDR3aa: CASTLTGQSFEQYF
j_gene: TRBJ1-1; v_gene: TRBV6-6; d_gene: TRBD1; abundance: .; CDR3nt: TGTGCCAGCAGTTTGGAGGACAGGGCGAACACTGAAGCTTTCTTT; CDR3aa: CASSLEDRANTEAFF
j_gene: TRBJ1-1; v_gene: TRBV7-9; d_gene: TRBD1; abundance: .; CDR3nt: TGTGCCAGCAGCTCGGGACAGAGGAACACTGAAGCTTTCTTT; CDR3aa: CASSSGQRNTEAFF
j_gene: TRBJ1-5; v_gene: TRBV19; d_gene: TRBD1; abundance: .; CDR3nt: TGTGCCAGTAGTATCGCAGGACAGGGCCATCAGCCCCAGCATTTT; CDR3aa: CASSIAGQGHQPQHF
j_gene: TRBJ2-3; v_gene: TRBV30; d_gene: .; abundance: .; CDR3nt: TGTGCCTGGACCCCACCGGGGAGGTCAGATACGCAGTATTTT; CDR3aa: CAWTPPGRSDTQYF
j_gene: TRBJ2-7; v_gene: TRBV6-5; d_gene: .; abundance: .; CDR3nt: TGTGCCAGCAGTTACGGAGAGGGGACCTACGAGCAGTACTTC; CDR3aa: CASSYGEGTYEQYF
j_gene: TRBJ1-1; v_gene: TRBV7-6; d_gene: TRBD1; abundance: .; CDR3nt: TGTGCCAGCAGCAGCGAGACAGGGGGCTCCACTGAAGCTTTCTTT; CDR3aa: CASSSETGGSTEAFF
j_gene: TRBJ2-7; v_gene: TRBV30; d_gene: TRBD2; abundance: .; CDR3nt: TGTGCCTGGCGTAGCGGGAGCCACGAGCAGTACTTC; CDR3aa: CAWRSGSHEQYF
j_gene: TRBJ2-7; v_gene: TRBV7-8; d_gene: .; abundance: .; CDR3nt: TGTGCCAGCAGCCCCATATATGCGGATCTAAACCACGAGCAGTACTTC; CDR3aa: CASSPIYADLNHEQYF
j_gene: TRBJ2-3; v_gene: TRBV6-1; d_gene: .; abundance: medium-sized; CDR3nt: TGTGCCAGCAGTGACCTGGGTACGCAGTATTTT; CDR3aa: CASSDLGTQYF
j_gene: TRBJ2-7; v_gene: TRBV7-9; d_gene: TRBD1; abundance: .; CDR3nt: TGTGCCAGCAGCCCTGATCTAAACAGGGGGCAGTACTTC; CDR3aa: CASSPDLNRGQYF
j_gene: TRBJ2-3; v_gene: TRBV11-1; d_gene: .; abundance: .; CDR3nt: TGTGCCAGCAGCTTCTGGGGGAGGAGGGAAGATACGCAGTATTTT; CDR3aa: CASSFWGRREDTQYF
j_gene: TRBJ2-3; v_gene: TRBV7-9; d_gene: TRBD1; abundance: .; CDR3nt: TGTGCCAGCAGGGATTCCGACAGGGGAATGCAGTATTTT; CDR3aa: CASRDSDRGMQYF
j_gene: TRBJ2-3; v_gene: TRBV5-4; d_gene: TRBD2; abundance: .; CDR3nt: TGTGCCAGCAGCTTAAGACTACTAGCGGGAGGTATCACAGATACGCAGTATTTT; CDR3aa: CASSLRLLAGGITDTQYF
j_gene: TRBJ2-7; v_gene: TRBV30; d_gene: TRBD2; abundance: once; CDR3nt: TGTGCCTGGAGAGGGCGGGAGGGCCCCGAGCAGTACTTC; CDR3aa: CAWRGREGPEQYF
j_gene: TRBJ2-5; v_gene: TRBV7-2; d_gene: TRBD2; abundance: .; CDR3nt: TGTGCCAGCAGCTTTCCAACTAGCGGGAGTGGGCAAGAGACCCAGTACTTC; CDR3aa: CASSFPTSGSGQETQYF
j_gene: TRBJ2-7; v_gene: TRBV27; d_gene: .; abundance: .; CDR3nt: TGTGCCAGCAGTTTGGGGCTTACTAGCTACGAGCAGTACTTC; CDR3aa: CASSLGLTSYEQYF
j_gene: TRBJ2-2; v_gene: TRBV20-1; d_gene: .; abundance: .; CDR3nt: TGCAGTGCCGTAGCAGCCGGGGAGCTGTTTTTT; CDR3aa: CSAVAAGELFF
j_gene: TRBJ2-1; v_gene: TRBV6-5; d_gene: .; abundance: .; CDR3nt: TGTGCCAGCAGTTACTGGCGGGACTCCTACAATGAGCAGTTCTTC; CDR3aa: CASSYWRDSYNEQFF